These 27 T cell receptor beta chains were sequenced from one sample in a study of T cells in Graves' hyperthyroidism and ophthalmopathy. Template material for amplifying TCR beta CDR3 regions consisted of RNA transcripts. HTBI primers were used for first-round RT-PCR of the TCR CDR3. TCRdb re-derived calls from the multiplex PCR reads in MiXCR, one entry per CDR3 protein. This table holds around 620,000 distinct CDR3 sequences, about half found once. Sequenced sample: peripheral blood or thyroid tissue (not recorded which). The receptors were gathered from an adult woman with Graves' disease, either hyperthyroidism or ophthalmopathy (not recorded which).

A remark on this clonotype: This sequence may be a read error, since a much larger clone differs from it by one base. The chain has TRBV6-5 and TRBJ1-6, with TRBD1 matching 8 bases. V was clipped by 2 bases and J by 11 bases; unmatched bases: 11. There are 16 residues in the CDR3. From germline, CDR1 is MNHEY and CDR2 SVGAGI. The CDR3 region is CASSYGSDRVDPPLHF. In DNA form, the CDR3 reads TGTGCCAGCAGTTACGGGTCGGACAGGGTCGATCCACCCCTCCACTTT.

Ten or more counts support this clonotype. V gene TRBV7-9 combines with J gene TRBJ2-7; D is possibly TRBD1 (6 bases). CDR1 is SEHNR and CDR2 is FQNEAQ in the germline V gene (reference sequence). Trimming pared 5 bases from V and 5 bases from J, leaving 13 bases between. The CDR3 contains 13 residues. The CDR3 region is CASSPDRKNEQYF. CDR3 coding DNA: TGTGCCAGCAGCCCGGACAGAAAAAACGAGCAGTACTTC.

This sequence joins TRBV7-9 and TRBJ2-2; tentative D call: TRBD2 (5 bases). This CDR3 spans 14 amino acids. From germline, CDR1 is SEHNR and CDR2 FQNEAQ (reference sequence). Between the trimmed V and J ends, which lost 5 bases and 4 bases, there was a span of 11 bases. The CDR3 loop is CASSIAGGTGELFF. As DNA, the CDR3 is TGTGCCAGCAGCATCGCGGGCGGCACCGGGGAGCTGTTTTTT. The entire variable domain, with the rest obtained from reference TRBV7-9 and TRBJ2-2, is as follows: DTGVSQNPRHKITKRGQNVTFRCDPISEHNRLYWYRQTLGQGPEFLTYFQNEAQLEKSRLLSDRFSAERPKGSFSTLEIQRTEQGDSAMYLCASSIAGGTGELFFGEGSRLTVL.

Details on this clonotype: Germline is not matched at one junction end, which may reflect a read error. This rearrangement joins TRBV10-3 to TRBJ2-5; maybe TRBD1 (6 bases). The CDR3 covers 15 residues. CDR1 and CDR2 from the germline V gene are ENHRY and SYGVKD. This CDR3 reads CASSEQGGRQETQYF. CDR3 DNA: TGTGCCAGCAGTGAACAAGGGGGAAGGCAAGAGACCCAGTACTTC.

The CDR3 DNA follows: TGCAGTGCTCCTCGGGGAGCGGGAGACGTTGGGACCCAGCATTTT. It translates to CSAPRGAGDVGTQHF. J is TRBJ1-5 and V is TRBV20-1; no definite D call. The CDR3 covers 15 residues. Germline-derived CDR1 and CDR2 are DFQATT and SNEGSKA (reference sequence). Trimming cost V 5 bases and J 11 bases, with 25 bases left between them.

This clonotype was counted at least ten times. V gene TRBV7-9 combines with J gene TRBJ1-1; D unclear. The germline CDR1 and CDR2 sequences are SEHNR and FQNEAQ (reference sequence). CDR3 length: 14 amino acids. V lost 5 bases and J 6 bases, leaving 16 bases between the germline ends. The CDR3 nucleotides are TGTGCCAGCAGCACCCACGACGGGCCCCCTGAAGCTTTCTTT. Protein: CASSTHDGPPEAFF.

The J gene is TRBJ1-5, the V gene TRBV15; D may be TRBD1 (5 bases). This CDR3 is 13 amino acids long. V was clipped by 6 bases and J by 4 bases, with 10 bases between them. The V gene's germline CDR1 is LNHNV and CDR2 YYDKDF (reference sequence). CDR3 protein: CATSGTVNQPQHF. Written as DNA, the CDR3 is TGTGCCACCAGTGGGACGGTTAATCAGCCCCAGCATTTT. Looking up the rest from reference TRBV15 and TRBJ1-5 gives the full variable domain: DAMVIQNPRYQVTQFGKPVTLSCSQTLNHNVMYWYQQKSSQAPKLLFHYYDKDFNNEADTPDNFQSRRPNTSFCFLDIRSPGLGDTAMYLCATSGTVNQPQHFGDGTRLSIL.

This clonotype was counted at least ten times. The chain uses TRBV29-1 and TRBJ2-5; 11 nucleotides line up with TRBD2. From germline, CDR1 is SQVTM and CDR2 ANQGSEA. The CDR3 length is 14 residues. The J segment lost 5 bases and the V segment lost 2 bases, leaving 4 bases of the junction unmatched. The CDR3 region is CSVELAGGGETQYF. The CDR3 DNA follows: TGCAGCGTTGAACTAGCGGGAGGAGGGGAGACCCAGTACTTC.

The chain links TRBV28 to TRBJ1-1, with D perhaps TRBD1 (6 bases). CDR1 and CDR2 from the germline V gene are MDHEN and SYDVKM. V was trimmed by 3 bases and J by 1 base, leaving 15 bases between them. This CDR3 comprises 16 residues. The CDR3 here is CASSFRLIQGNTEAFF. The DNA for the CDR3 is TGTGCCAGCAGTTTTAGACTGATACAGGGGAACACTGAAGCTTTCTTT.

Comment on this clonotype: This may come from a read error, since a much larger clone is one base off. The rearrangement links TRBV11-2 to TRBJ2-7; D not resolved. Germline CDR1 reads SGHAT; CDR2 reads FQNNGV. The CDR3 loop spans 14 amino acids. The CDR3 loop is CTSSPTGFSYEQYF. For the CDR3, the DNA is TGTACCAGCAGCCCGACGGGCTTCTCCTACGAGCAGTACTTC.

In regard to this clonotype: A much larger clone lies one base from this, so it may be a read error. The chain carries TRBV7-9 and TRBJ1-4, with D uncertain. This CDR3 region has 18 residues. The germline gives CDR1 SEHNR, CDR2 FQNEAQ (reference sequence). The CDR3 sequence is CAGSQELAAYVTNEKLFF. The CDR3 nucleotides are TGTGCCGGCAGCCAAGAATTGGCGGCCTACGTTACTAATGAAAAACTGTTTTTT.

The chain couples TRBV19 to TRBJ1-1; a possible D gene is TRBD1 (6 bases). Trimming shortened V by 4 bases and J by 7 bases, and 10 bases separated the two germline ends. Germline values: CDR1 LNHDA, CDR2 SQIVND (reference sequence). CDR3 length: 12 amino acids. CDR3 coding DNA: TGTGCCAGTAGTACGGGGGGCTTTGAAGCTTTCTTT. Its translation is CASSTGGFEAFF.

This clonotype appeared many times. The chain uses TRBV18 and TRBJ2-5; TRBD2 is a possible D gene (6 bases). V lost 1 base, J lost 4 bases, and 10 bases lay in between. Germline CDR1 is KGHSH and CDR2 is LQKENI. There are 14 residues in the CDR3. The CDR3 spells CASSPLEGGETQYF. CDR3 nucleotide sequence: TGTGCCAGCTCACCACTCGAGGGAGGAGAGACCCAGTACTTC.

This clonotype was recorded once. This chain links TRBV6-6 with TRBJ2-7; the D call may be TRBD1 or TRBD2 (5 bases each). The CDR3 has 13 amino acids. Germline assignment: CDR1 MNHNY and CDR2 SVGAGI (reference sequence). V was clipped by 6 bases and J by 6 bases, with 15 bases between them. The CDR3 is CASSPGTSGEQYF. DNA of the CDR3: TGTGCCAGCAGCCCCGGGACGTCGGGCGAGCAGTACTTC.

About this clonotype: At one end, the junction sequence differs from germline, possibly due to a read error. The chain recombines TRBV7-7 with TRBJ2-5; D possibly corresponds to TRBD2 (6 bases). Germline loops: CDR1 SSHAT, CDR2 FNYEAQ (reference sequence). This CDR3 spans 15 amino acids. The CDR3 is CASSLGRTNQETQYF. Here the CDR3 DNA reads TGTGCTAGCAGCTTAGGGAGGACTAATCAAGAGACCCAGTACTTC.

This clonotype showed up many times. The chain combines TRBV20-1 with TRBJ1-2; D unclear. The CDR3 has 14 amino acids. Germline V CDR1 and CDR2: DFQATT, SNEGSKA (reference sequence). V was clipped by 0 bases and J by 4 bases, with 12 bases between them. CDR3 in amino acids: CSARDFKLLYGYTF. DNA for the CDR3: TGCAGTGCTAGAGATTTTAAGCTCCTCTATGGCTACACCTTC.

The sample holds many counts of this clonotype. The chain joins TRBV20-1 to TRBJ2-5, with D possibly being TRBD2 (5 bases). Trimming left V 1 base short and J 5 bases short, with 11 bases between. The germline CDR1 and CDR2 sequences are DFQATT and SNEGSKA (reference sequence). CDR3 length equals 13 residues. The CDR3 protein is CSARGGVGETQYF. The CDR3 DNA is TGCAGTGCTAGAGGGGGAGTTGGGGAGACCCAGTACTTC.

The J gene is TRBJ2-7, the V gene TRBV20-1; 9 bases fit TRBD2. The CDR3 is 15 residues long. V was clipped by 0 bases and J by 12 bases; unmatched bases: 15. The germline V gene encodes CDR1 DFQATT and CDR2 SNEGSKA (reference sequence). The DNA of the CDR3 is TGCAGTGCTAGAGATCGGGTCGGTGATAGCGGGAGTCCGTACTTC. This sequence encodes CSARDRVGDSGSPYF.

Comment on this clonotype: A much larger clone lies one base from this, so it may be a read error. The CDR3 DNA is TGTGCCAGCAGAGGGACGGTGATGAACACTGAAGCTTTCTTT. Translating gives CASRGTVMNTEAFF. The V gene is TRBV11-2, the J gene TRBJ1-1; possibly TRBD1 for D (5 bases). V was cut by 6 bases and J by 0 bases, with 11 bases left in between. The CDR3 is made up of 14 amino acids. The germline V gene encodes CDR1 SGHAT and CDR2 FQNNGV. The entire variable domain, with the rest obtained from reference TRBV11-2 and TRBJ1-1, is as follows: EAGVAQSPRYKIIEKRQSVAFWCNPISGHATLYWYQQILGQGPKLLIQFQNNGVVDDSQLPKDRFSAERLKGVDSTLKIQPAKLEDSAVYLCASRGTVMNTEAFFGQGTRLTVV.

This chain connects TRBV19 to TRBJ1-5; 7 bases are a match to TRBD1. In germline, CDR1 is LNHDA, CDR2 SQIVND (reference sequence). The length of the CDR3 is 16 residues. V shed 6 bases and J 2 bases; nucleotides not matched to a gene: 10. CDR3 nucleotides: TGTGCCAGTAGCAACTCTTGGACAGGCCGCAATCAGCCCCAGCATTTT. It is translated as CASSNSWTGRNQPQHF.

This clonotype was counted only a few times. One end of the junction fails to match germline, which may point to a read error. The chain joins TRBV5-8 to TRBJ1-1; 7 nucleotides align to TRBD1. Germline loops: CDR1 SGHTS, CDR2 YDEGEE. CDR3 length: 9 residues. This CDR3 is CASSLAGGF. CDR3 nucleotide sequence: TGTGCCAGCAGCTTGGCAGGGGGCTTT.

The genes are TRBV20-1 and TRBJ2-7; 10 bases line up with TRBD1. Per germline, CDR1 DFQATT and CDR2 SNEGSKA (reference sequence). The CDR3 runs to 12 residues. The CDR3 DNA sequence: TGCAGCACCGGGACAGGGGCGCTCGAGCAGTACTTC. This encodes CSTGTGALEQYF.

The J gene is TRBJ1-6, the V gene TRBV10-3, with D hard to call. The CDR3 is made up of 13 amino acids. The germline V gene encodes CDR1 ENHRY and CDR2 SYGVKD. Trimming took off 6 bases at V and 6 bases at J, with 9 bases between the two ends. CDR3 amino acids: CAIRDGVNSPLHF. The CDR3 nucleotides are TGTGCCATCAGGGACGGCGTTAATTCACCCCTCCACTTT.

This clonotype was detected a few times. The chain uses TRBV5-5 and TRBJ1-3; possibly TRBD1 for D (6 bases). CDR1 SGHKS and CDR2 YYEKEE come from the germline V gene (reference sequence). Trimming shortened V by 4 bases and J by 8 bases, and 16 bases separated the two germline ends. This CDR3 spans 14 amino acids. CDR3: CASSQGTSSDTIYF. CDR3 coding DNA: TGTGCCAGCAGCCAGGGGACCTCGAGCGACACCATATATTTT.

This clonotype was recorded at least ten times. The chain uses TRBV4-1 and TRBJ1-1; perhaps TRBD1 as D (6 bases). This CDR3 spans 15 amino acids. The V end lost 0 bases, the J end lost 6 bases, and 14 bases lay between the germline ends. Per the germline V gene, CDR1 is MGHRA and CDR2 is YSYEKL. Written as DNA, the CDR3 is TGCGCCAGCAGCCAAGACGTCGGGCCAGGGGCTGAAGCTTTCTTT. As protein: CASSQDVGPGAEAFF.

The CDR3 loop reads CASGQGRQETQYF. The CDR3 nucleotides read TGTGCCAGTGGACAGGGGCGACAAGAGACCCAGTACTTC. The chain carries TRBV6-1 and TRBJ2-5, with TRBD1 matching over 9 bases. V was pared by 9 bases and J by 2 bases, with 4 bases of the junction left unmatched. This CDR3 is 13 amino acids long. CDR1 and CDR2 from the germline V gene are MNHNS and SASEGT.

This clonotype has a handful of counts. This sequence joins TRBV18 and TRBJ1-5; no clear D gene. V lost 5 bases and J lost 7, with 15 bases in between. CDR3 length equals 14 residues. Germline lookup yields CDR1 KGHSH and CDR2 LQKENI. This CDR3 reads CASSGTGSYQPQHF. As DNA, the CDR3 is TGTGCCAGCTCAGGTACGGGCTCTTACCAGCCCCAGCATTTT.